This entry lists 26 T cell receptor beta chains sequenced from one sample in a study of blood T cell repertoires in COVID-19. The method was immunoSEQ multiplex PCR; TCRdb's version includes in-frame clones alone and lacks a portion of them. The table records approximately 49,000 clones, 88% of them present only once. The sample consisted of peripheral blood. These receptors came from a man aged 50-59 years with active COVID-19.

The CDR3 loop reads CASSLGTGRHYGYTF. The CDR3 region has the DNA TGCGCCAGCAGCTTGGGGACAGGGAGGCACTATGGCTACACCTTC. The rearrangement links TRBV5-1 to TRBJ1-2; TRBD1 agrees at 8 bases. V shed 0 bases and J 3 bases; nucleotides not matched to a gene: 4. Germline V lookup: CDR1 SGHRS, CDR2 YFSETQ. This CDR3 is built from 15 residues.

This clone was counted between two and nine times. The gene calls are TRBV6-5 and TRBJ1-2, with D possibly TRBD1 on 5 matching bases. This CDR3 comprises 15 residues. The V gene lost 6 bases and the J gene lost 5 bases, with 19 bases spanning the gap. The germline gives CDR1 MNHEY, CDR2 SVGAGI. CDR3 nucleotides: TGTGCCAGCAGCGATGGGAGGGGCAGAATATATGGCTACACCTTC. Protein sequence: CASSDGRGRIYGYTF.

The chain couples TRBV5-1 to TRBJ2-2; D unclear. Germline loops: CDR1 SGHRS, CDR2 YFSETQ. V was pared by 1 base and J by 5 bases, with 6 bases between. The CDR3 has 13 residues. The CDR3 sequence is CASSLFRTGELFF. CDR3 in DNA: TGCGCCAGCAGCTTGTTCCGGACCGGGGAGCTGTTTTTT.

V is TRBV14 and J is TRBJ2-5; 10 bases are a match to TRBD2. V gave up 4 bases and J gave up 3 bases; unmatched junction bases: 14. Germline CDR1 SGHDN, CDR2 FVKESK. CDR3 length: 18 amino acids. The CDR3 region is CASSLRYLAGETEETQYF. CDR3 coding DNA: TGTGCCAGCAGCCTCCGATACCTAGCGGGGGAGACTGAAGAGACCCAGTACTTC.

V usage is TRBV4-2 and J usage is TRBJ2-5; 7 bases match TRBD2. This CDR3 spans 17 amino acids. The germline CDR1 and CDR2 sequences are LGHNA and YNFKEQ. V trimming: 2 bases; J trimming: 5 bases; junction bases outside the gene matches: 14. CDR3 amino acids: CASSQLEPGLKGETQYF. CDR3 in DNA: TGTGCCAGCAGCCAACTTGAACCGGGACTAAAGGGGGAGACCCAGTACTTC.

This clone appeared once. V and J are TRBV6-5 and TRBJ2-7; 9 nucleotides match TRBD1. J was trimmed by 4 bases and V by 1 base; bases with no gene match: 2. The CDR3 extends over 14 amino acids. Germline CDR1 and CDR2: MNHEY and SVGAGI. The CDR3 nucleotides are TGTGCCAGCAGTTACTTAGGACAGGGGTACGAGCAGTACTTC. Amino acids: CASSYLGQGYEQYF.

J is TRBJ1-4 and V is TRBV5-1; 8 positions match TRBD1. Losses at the gene ends were 0 bases for V and 7 bases for J; bases not matched to a gene: 8. CDR3 length: 16 amino acids. CDR1 and CDR2 from the germline V gene are SGHRS and YFSETQ. The CDR3 DNA reads as TGCGCCAGCAGCTTGGGTCCCATAGGGACAGGTGAAAAACTGTTTTTT. It yields the protein CASSLGPIGTGEKLFF.

V and J are TRBV27 and TRBJ2-1, with D perhaps TRBD1 (6 bases). CDR1 and CDR2 (germline): MNHEY, SMNVEV (reference sequence). Trimming shortened V by 4 bases and J by 0 bases, and 10 bases separated the two germline ends. The CDR3 sequence is 15 residues long. The CDR3: CASSSGTFSYNEQFF. CDR3 in DNA: TGTGCCAGCAGTTCCGGGACATTCTCCTACAATGAGCAGTTCTTC.

The J gene is TRBJ2-7, the V gene TRBV7-2, with D possibly being TRBD2 (5 bases). This CDR3 region has 13 residues. Deletions cut 5 bases from V and 6 bases from J, with 14 bases between. CDR1 and CDR2 (germline): SGHTA, FQGNSA. The CDR3 loop is CASSPPGDREQYF. The CDR3 bases are TGTGCCAGCAGCCCCCCCGGGGATCGCGAGCAGTACTTC.

V gene TRBV19 combines with J gene TRBJ1-2; the D gene is possibly TRBD1 (6 bases). This CDR3 has 16 residues. Trimming pared 10 bases from V and 5 bases from J, leaving 26 bases between. The germline V gene encodes CDR1 LNHDA and CDR2 SQIVND (reference sequence). The CDR3 protein is CATTSILQGSHYGYTF. CDR3 nucleotides: TGTGCCACCACTAGTATCCTACAGGGATCTCATTATGGCTACACCTTC.

This clone was seen only once. This rearrangement joins TRBV6-6 to TRBJ1-2; D is possibly TRBD1 (5 bases). CDR1 and CDR2 from the germline V gene are MNHNY and SVGAGI (reference sequence). The CDR3 consists of 19 residues. V was clipped by 6 bases and J by 0 bases, with 26 bases between them. This CDR3 is CASSSAGGDVGPSNYGYTF. The CDR3 DNA is TGTGCCAGCAGCTCCGCAGGAGGGGACGTCGGCCCCTCTAACTATGGCTACACCTTC.

The chain combines TRBV5-1 with TRBJ2-7; 7 nucleotides align to TRBD1. With V trimmed by 3 bases and J by 6 bases, 12 bases remained unmatched. Germline CDR1 reads SGHRS; CDR2 reads YFSETQ. The length of the CDR3 is 15 residues. The CDR3 region is CASSYQTGRGVEQYF. In DNA form, the CDR3 reads TGCGCCAGCAGCTACCAGACAGGGCGAGGTGTCGAGCAGTACTTC.

The V and J genes are TRBV6-5 and TRBJ2-1; 11 nucleotides align to TRBD2. The CDR3 runs 15 residues. Trimming removed 5 bases from V and 5 bases from J; junction bases left unmatched: 5. Germline V CDR1 and CDR2: MNHEY, SVGAGI. CDR3 residues: CASSTSGGPNNEQFF. The CDR3 DNA follows: TGTGCCAGCAGTACTAGCGGGGGACCGAACAATGAGCAGTTCTTC.

The chain links TRBV9 to TRBJ2-1, with D maybe TRBD1 (5 bases). The CDR3 sequence is 15 residues long. V was clipped by 0 bases and J by 2 bases, with 9 bases between them. Germline CDR1 and CDR2: SGDLS and YYNGEE. The CDR3 protein is CASSVEGATYNEQFF. For the CDR3, the DNA is TGTGCCAGCAGCGTAGAAGGGGCCACCTACAATGAGCAGTTCTTC.

This clone was counted once. This sequence joins TRBV4-1 and TRBJ1-1, with D tentatively TRBD1 (6 bases). Germline values: CDR1 MGHRA, CDR2 YSYEKL. V lost 0 bases and J lost 6, with 14 bases in between. CDR3 length: 15 residues. The CDR3 loop reads CASSQDHRPGAEAFF. In nucleotides, the CDR3 is TGCGCCAGCAGCCAAGATCATCGGCCAGGGGCTGAAGCTTTCTTT.

This sequence joins TRBV9 and TRBJ2-1, with 10 bases fitting TRBD2. The CDR3 is 17 residues long. Germline values: CDR1 SGDLS, CDR2 YYNGEE. The V segment lost 2 bases and the J segment 3 bases; nucleotides outside the gene matches: 8. The CDR3 DNA reads TGTGCCAGCAGCGTCGGATTTCTAGCGGGGGACTACAATGAGCAGTTCTTC. Translation gives CASSVGFLAGDYNEQFF.

The rearrangement joins TRBV5-3 to TRBJ2-2; D perhaps matches TRBD1 (5 bases). TRBV5-3 counts as an open reading frame of uncertain function. The CDR3 spans 15 residues. The germline V and J ends were trimmed by 2 bases and 7 bases, with 15 bases remaining between them. As DNA, the CDR3 is TGTGCCAGAAGCTTTACGACAGATCTGCTCGGGGAGCTGTTTTTT. Translated, it gives CARSFTTDLLGELFF.

The rearrangement joins TRBV30 to TRBJ1-6; 8 positions agree with TRBD1. The CDR3 has 14 residues. Germline V gives CDR1 GTSNPN, CDR2 SVGIG (reference sequence). After removal of 2 bases from V and 10 bases from J, the junction contained 7 bases not matched to a gene. CDR3 residues: CAWSRDRTKSPLHF. The CDR3 DNA follows: TGTGCCTGGAGTCGGGACAGGACGAAATCACCCCTCCACTTT.

The gene calls are TRBV5-8 and TRBJ2-7; perhaps TRBD2 as D (6 bases). Per germline, CDR1 SGHTS and CDR2 YDEGEE. Trimming pared 4 bases from V and 3 bases from J, leaving 14 bases between. This CDR3 comprises 14 residues. The CDR3 reads CASSRRDPSYEQYF. The CDR3 DNA sequence: TGTGCCAGCAGCAGGAGGGACCCCAGCTACGAGCAGTACTTC.

CDR3 sequence (DNA): TGTGCCAGCAGCGCGGCGGGGGGGAGCTCCTACGAGCAGTACTTC. Protein sequence: CASSAAGGSSYEQYF. V usage is TRBV7-6 and J usage is TRBJ2-7; TRBD2 agrees at 9 bases. The CDR3 totals 15 residues. The V segment lost 5 bases and the J segment 0 bases; nucleotides outside the gene matches: 5. CDR1 and CDR2 (germline): SGHVS, FNYEAQ.

The chain uses TRBV27 and TRBJ1-1, with a possible D match to TRBD1 (6 bases). Deletions cut 4 bases from V and 5 bases from J, with 23 bases between. CDR3 length equals 17 residues. Germline V gene data show CDR1 as MNHEY and CDR2 as SMNVEV (reference sequence). CDR3 DNA: TGTGCCAGCAGTTCCCTGGGGGGGGGCGGGTATAGGACTGAAGCTTTCTTT. Its translation: CASSSLGGGGYRTEAFF.

This clone has only a few counts. J is TRBJ2-1 and V is TRBV18; D unclear. The V and J ends lost 3 bases and 0 bases respectively, with 12 bases between them. Germline values: CDR1 KGHSH, CDR2 LQKENI. The CDR3 is made up of 16 amino acids. The CDR3 region has the DNA TGTGCCAGCTCACCTCCCACGAGGTCCTCCTACAATGAGCAGTTCTTC. It encodes CASSPPTRSSYNEQFF.

The CDR3 DNA reads TGCGCCAGCAGCTTGGAGGGCTACCCGGGGGGGGATACGCAGTATTTT. It translates to CASSLEGYPGGDTQYF. J is TRBJ2-3 and V is TRBV5-1, with TRBD2 matching over 8 bases. CDR1 is SGHRS, CDR2 YFSETQ, per germline. V lost 0 bases and J lost 6; bases outside the gene matches: 9. The CDR3 consists of 16 residues.

The chain links TRBV24-1 to TRBJ1-1, with 10 bases fitting TRBD1. There are 15 residues in the CDR3. Germline V lookup: CDR1 KGHDR, CDR2 SFDVKD. V was pared by 7 bases and J by 6 bases, with 10 bases of the junction left unmatched. CDR3 sequence: CATRSGTGAEAEAFF. The CDR3 DNA reads TGTGCCACCAGATCCGGGACAGGGGCGGAGGCTGAAGCTTTCTTT.

This chain links TRBV6-5 with TRBJ2-1, with 10 positions matching TRBD2. The CDR3 consists of 15 residues. Trimming took 6 bases from V and 3 from J; bases not matched to a gene: 5. Germline V gene sequence: CDR1 MNHEY, CDR2 SVGAGI. Written as DNA, the CDR3 is TGTGCCAGCAGCCTCCTAGCGGGGGACTACAATGAGCAGTTCTTC. Residues: CASSLLAGDYNEQFF.

The chain recombines TRBV18 with TRBJ2-6, with 13 nucleotides matching TRBD2. Germline CDR1 is KGHSH and CDR2 is LQKENI. The CDR3 contains 17 residues. The V and J ends lost 5 bases and 2 bases, in that order; junction bases with no gene match: 3. The CDR3 DNA reads as TGTGCCAGCTCAGGGACTAGCGGGAAGGCTGGGGCCAACGTCCTGACTTTC. It codes for CASSGTSGKAGANVLTF.